The 6 T cell receptor beta chains below were found in one sample sequenced in a study of CD8+ T cells in alopecia areata. Sequencing relied on a cDNA template that was reverse transcribed from extracted RNA. Generated by immunoSEQ multiplex PCR, the TCRdb table keeps only in-frame clones and is missing some. The data hold about 120,000 clones, with about 46% observed a single time. This sample comprised CD8+ T cells sorted from blood, obtained at week 0. The receptors here all came from a human donor with alopecia areata.

V gene TRBV7-9 combines with J gene TRBJ2-3, with 9 bases matching TRBD2. Germline V lookup: CDR1 SEHNR, CDR2 FQNEAQ (reference sequence). The CDR3 is 14 residues long. V lost 5 bases to trimming and J lost 1 base; unmatched junction nucleotides: 1. In DNA, the CDR3 is TGTGCCAGCAGCCGACTAGCGGGCACAGATACGCAGTATTTT. Amino acid sequence: CASSRLAGTDTQYF.

The rearrangement uses TRBV27 and TRBJ1-1; possible D gene TRBD1, 5 bases. V lost 3 bases, J lost 6 bases, and 11 bases lay in between. Germline lookup yields CDR1 MNHEY and CDR2 SMNVEV (reference sequence). The CDR3 loop spans 13 amino acids. Here the CDR3 DNA reads TGTGCCAGCAGTTTTTCAAGGGACGCTGAAGCTTTCTTT. Translation: CASSFSRDAEAFF.

This clone was seen a few times. The CDR3 coding sequence is TGTGCCAGCAGCCCGATGAGGGGGGCTTTGACTGAAGCTTTCTTT. Its translation is CASSPMRGALTEAFF. The chain is built from TRBV7-9 and TRBJ1-1, with a weak D call TRBD1 (6 bases). The CDR3 extends over 15 amino acids. The V end was cut by 5 bases, the J end by 5 bases, with 18 bases between. Germline assignment: CDR1 SEHNR and CDR2 FQNEAQ (reference sequence).

The rearrangement links TRBV11-1 to TRBJ2-1; D gene unclear. This CDR3 has 12 residues. Germline CDR1 SGHAT, CDR2 FQDESV (reference sequence). The V end lost 10 bases, the J end lost 6 bases, and 13 bases lay between the germline ends. The CDR3 protein is CAIQLVGNEQFF. DNA for the CDR3: TGTGCCATCCAGTTGGTCGGCAATGAGCAGTTCTTC.

V and J are TRBV6-5 and TRBJ2-2; TRBD1 matches 7 bases. The CDR3 sequence is 16 residues long. The J segment lost 3 bases and the V segment lost 4 bases, leaving 8 bases of the junction unmatched. Germline CDR1 MNHEY, CDR2 SVGAGI. DNA for the CDR3: TGTGCCAGCAGTTCTACCGGGACAGCCTACACCGGGGAGCTGTTTTTT. This translates into CASSSTGTAYTGELFF.

The chain links TRBV9 to TRBJ1-2, with 7 bases matching TRBD1. Germline assignment: CDR1 SGDLS and CDR2 YYNGEE. Trimming at V came to 3 bases and at J to 1 base, leaving 6 bases not matched to a gene. The CDR3 totals 15 residues. As DNA, the CDR3 is TGTGCCAGCAGCGCGGGGACAGTCATTAACTATGGCTACACCTTC. Protein: CASSAGTVINYGYTF.